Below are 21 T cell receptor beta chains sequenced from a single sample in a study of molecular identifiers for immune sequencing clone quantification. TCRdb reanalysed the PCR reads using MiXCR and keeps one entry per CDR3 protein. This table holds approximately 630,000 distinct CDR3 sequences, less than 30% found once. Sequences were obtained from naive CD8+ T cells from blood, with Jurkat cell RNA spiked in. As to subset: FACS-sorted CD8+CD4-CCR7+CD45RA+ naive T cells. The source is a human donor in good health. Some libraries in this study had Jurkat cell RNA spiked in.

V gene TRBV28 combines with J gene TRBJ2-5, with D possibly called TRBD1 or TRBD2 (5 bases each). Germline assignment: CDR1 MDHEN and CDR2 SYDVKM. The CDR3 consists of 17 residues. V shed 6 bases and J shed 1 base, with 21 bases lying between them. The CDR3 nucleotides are TGTGCCAGCAGAGCCCCGGGACCCATTTCTCCCCAAGAGACCCAGTACTTC. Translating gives CASRAPGPISPQETQYF.

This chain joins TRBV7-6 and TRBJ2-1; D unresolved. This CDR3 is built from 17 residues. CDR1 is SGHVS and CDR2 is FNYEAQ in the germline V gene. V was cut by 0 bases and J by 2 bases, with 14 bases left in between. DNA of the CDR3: TGTGCCAGCAGCTTAGCTCCCCGGGCCGCCCCCTACAATGAGCAGTTCTTC. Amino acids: CASSLAPRAAPYNEQFF.

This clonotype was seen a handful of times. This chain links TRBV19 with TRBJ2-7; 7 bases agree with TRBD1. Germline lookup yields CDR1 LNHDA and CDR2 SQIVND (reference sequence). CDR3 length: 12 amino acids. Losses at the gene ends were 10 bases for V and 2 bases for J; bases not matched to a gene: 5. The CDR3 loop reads CATSTGTYEQYF. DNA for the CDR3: TGTGCCACCTCGACAGGGACCTACGAGCAGTACTTC.

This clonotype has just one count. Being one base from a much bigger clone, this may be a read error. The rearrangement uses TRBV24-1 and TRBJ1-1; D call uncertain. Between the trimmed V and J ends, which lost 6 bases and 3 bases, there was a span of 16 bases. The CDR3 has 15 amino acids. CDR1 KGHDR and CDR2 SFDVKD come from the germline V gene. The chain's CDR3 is CATSPKTYTDTEAFF. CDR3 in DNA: TGTGCCACCAGTCCCAAGACTTATACGGACACTGAAGCTTTCTTT.

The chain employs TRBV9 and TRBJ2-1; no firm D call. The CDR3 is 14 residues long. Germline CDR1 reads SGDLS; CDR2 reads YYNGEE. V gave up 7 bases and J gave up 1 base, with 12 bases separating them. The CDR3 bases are TGTGCCAGCCGACGGTCAGCTTCCTACAATGAGCAGTTCTTC. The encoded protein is CASRRSASYNEQFF.

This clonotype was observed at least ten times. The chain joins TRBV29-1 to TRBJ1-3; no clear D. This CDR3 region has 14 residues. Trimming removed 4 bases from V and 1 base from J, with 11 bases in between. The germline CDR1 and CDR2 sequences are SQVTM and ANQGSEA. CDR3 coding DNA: TGCAGCGTTGTGATTGAGGGTTCTGGAAACACCATATATTTT. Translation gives CSVVIEGSGNTIYF.

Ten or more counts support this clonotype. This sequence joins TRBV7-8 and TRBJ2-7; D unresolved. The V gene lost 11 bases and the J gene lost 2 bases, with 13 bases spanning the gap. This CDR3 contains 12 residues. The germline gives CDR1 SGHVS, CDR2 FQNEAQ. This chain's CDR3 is CASRAGTYEQYF. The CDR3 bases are TGTGCCTCCCGGGCTGGTACCTACGAGCAGTACTTC.

The CDR3 loop is CASSLGVGADTGELFF. CDR3 nucleotide sequence: TGTGCCAGCAGCTTAGGGGTGGGGGCGGACACCGGGGAGCTGTTTTTT. The chain carries TRBV7-9 and TRBJ2-2; perhaps TRBD1 as D (6 bases). Germline assignment: CDR1 SEHNR and CDR2 FQNEAQ (reference sequence). V was pared by 1 base and J by 3 bases, with 12 bases between. The CDR3 sequence is 16 residues long. Supplemented by reference TRBV7-9 and TRBJ2-2, the full variable domain reads DTGVSQNPRHKITKRGQNVTFRCDPISEHNRLYWYRQTLGQGPEFLTYFQNEAQLEKSRLLSDRFSAERPKGSFSTLEIQRTEQGDSAMYLCASSLGVGADTGELFFGEGSRLTVL.

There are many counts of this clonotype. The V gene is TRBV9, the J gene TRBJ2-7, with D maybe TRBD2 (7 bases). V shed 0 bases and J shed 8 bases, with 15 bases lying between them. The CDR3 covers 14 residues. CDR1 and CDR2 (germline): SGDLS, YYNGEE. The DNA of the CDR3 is TGTGCCAGCAGCGTAGATTCCGGGGGGCTGAAGCAGTACTTC. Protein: CASSVDSGGLKQYF.

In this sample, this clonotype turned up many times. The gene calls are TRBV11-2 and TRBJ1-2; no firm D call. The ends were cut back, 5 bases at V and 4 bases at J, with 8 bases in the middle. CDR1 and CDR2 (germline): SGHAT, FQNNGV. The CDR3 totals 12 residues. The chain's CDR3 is CASSLNTYGYTF. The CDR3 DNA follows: TGTGCCAGCAGCCTAAACACCTATGGCTACACCTTC.

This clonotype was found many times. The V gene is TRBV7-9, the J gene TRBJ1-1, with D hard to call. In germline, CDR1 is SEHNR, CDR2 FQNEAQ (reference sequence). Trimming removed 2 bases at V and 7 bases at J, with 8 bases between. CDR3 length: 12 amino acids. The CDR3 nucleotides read TGTGCCAGCAGCTTAATAGGCAATGAAGCTTTCTTT. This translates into CASSLIGNEAFF.

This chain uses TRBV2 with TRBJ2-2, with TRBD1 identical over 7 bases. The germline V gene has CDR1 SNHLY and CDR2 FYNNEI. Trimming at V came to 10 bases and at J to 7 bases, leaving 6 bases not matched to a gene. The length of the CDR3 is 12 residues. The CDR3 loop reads CAIGQAGGELFF. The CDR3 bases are TGTGCCATCGGACAGGCGGGCGGGGAGCTGTTTTTT.

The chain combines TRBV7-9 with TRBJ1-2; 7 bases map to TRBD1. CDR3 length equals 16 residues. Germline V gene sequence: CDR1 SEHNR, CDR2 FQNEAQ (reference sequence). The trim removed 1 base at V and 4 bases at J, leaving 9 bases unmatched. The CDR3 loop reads CASSLVHRGMTYGYTF. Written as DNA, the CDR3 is TGTGCCAGCAGCTTAGTCCACAGGGGTATGACCTATGGCTACACCTTC.

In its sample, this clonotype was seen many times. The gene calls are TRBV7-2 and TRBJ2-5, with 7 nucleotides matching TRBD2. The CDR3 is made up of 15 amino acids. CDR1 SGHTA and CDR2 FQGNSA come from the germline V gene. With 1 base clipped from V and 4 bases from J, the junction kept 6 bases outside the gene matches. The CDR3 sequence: CASSLDGGSGETQYF. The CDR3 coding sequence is TGTGCCAGCAGCTTAGATGGCGGGAGCGGAGAGACCCAGTACTTC.

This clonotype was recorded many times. CDR3: CASSPSTGVVEPQHF. CDR3 in DNA: TGTGCCAGCAGTCCTAGTACAGGGGTTGTTGAGCCCCAGCATTTT. The rearrangement links TRBV12-3 or TRBV12-4 to TRBJ1-5, with 7 bases that match TRBD1. The CDR3 has 15 residues. Trimming at V came to 5 bases and at J to 8 bases, leaving 12 bases not matched to a gene.

CDR3 amino acids: CAWSGTGSATDTQYF. CDR3 bases: TGTGCCTGGAGTGGTACGGGATCCGCCACAGATACGCAGTATTTT. The chain carries TRBV30 and TRBJ2-3, with D possibly matching TRBD2 (5 bases). The CDR3 length is 15 residues. Trimming left V 1 base short and J 2 bases short, with 13 bases between. Per germline, CDR1 GTSNPN and CDR2 SVGIG (reference sequence). The whole variable domain, filled in from reference TRBV30 and TRBJ2-3, reads SQTIHQWPATLVQPVGSPLSLECTVEGTSNPNLYWYRQAAGRGLQLLFYSVGIGQISSEVPQNLSASRPQDRQFILSSKKLLLSDSGFYLCAWSGTGSATDTQYFGPGTRLTVL.

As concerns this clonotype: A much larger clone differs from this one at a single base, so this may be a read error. The DNA for the CDR3 is TGCAGTGCTAGAACACAGAAAGAGGCTTTCTACGAGCAGTACTTC. Translated, it gives CSARTQKEAFYEQYF. The J gene is TRBJ2-7, the V gene TRBV20-1; unclear D gene. CDR1 and CDR2 (germline): DFQATT, SNEGSKA (reference sequence). This CDR3 is built from 15 residues. V was trimmed by 2 bases and J by 3 bases, leaving 17 bases between them.

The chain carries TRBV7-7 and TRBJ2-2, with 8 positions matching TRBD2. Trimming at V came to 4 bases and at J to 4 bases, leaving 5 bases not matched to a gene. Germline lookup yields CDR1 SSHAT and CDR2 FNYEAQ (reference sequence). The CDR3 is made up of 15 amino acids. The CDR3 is CASSYYGGATGELFF. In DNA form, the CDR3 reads TGTGCCAGCAGCTACTACGGGGGGGCCACCGGGGAGCTGTTTTTT.

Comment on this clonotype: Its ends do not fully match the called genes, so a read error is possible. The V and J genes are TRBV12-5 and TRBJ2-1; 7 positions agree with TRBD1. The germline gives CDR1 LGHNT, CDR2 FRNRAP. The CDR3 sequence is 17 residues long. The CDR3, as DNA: TGTGCTAGTGGTTTGGGCCTGACAGGGAGCTCCTACAATGGGCAGTTCTTC. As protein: CASGLGLTGSSYNGQFF. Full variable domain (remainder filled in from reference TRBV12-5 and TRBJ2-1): DARVTQTPRHKVTEMGQEVTMRCQPILGHNTVFWYRQTMMQGLELLAYFRNRAPLDDSGMPKDRFSAEMPDATLATLKIQPSEPRDSAVYFCASGLGLTGSSYNGQFFGPGTRLTVL.

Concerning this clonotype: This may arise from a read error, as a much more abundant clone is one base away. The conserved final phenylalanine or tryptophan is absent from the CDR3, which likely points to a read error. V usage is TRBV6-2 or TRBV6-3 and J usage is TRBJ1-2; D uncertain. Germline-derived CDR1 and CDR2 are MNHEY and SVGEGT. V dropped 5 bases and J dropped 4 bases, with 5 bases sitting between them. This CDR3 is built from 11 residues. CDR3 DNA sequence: TGTGCCAGCAGTCCGAGCTATGGCTACACCCTC. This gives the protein CASSPSYGYTL.

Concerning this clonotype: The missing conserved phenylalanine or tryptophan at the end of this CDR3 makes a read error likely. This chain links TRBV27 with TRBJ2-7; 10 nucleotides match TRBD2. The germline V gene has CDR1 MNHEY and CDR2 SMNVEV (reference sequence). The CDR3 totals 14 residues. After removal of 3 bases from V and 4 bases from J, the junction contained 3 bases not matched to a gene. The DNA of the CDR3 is TGTGCCAGCAGTTTTGCTAGCGGGGGTTACGAGCAGTACTAC. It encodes CASSFASGGYEQYY.